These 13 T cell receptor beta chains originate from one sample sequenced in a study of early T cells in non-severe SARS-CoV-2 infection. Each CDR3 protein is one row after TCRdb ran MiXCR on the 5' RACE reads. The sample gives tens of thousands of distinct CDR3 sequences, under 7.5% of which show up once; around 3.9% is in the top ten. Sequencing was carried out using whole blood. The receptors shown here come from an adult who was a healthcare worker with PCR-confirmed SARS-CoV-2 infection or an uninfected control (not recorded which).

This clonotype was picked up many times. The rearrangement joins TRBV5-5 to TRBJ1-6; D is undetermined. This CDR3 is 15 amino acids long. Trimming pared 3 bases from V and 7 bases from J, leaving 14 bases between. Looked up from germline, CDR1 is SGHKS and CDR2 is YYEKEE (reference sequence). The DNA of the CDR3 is TGTGCCAGCAGCTGGCCAGGATTCTCGAATTCACCCCTCCACTTT. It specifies CASSWPGFSNSPLHF.

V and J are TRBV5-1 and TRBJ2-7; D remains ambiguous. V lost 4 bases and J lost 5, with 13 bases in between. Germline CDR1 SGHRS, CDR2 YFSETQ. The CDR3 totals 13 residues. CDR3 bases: TGCGCCAGCAGCCCCCCGCTCGCCGACGAGCAGTACTTC. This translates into CASSPPLADEQYF.

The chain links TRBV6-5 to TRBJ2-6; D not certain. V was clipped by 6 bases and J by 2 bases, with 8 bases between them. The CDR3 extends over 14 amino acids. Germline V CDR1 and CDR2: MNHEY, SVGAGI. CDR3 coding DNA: TGTGCCAGCAGGAAAAGTACTGGGGCCAACGTCCTGACTTTC. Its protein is CASRKSTGANVLTF.

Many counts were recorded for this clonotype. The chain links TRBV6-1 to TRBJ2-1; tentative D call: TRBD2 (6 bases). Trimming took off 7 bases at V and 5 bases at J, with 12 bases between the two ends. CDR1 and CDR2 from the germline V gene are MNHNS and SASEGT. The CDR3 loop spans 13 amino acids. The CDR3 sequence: CASIPGGDNEQFF. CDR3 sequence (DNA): TGTGCCAGCATACCCGGGGGTGACAATGAGCAGTTCTTC.

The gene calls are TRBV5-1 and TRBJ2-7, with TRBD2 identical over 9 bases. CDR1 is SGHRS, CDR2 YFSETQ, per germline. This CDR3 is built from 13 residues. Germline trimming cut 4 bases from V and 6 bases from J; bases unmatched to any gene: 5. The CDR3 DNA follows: TGCGCCAGCAGCCCGGGACTAGCAGGCGAGCAGTACTTC. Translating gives CASSPGLAGEQYF.

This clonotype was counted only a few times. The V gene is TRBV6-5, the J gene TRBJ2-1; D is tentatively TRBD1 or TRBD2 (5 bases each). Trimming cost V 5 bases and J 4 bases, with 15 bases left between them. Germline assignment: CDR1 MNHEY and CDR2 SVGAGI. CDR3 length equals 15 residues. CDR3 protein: CASSPGTPRYNEQFF. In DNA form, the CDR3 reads TGTGCCAGCAGTCCCGGGACCCCAAGGTACAATGAGCAGTTCTTC.

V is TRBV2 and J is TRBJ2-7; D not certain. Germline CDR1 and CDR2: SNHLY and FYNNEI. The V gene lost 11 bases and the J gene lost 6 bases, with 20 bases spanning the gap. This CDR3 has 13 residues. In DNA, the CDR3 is TGTGCCTCGGTAACCCTTGGATCTTTCGAGCAGTACTTC. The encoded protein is CASVTLGSFEQYF.

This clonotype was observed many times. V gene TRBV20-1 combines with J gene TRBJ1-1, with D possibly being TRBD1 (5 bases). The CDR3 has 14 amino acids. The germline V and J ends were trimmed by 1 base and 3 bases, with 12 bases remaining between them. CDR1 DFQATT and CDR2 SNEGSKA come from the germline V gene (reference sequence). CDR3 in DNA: TGCAGTGCTAGAGCCATAGGGGCGGACACTGAAGCTTTCTTT. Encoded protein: CSARAIGADTEAFF.

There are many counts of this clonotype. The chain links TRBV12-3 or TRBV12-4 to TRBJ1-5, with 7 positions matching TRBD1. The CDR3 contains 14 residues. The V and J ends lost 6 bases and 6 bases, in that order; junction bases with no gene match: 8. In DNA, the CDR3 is TGTGCCAGCAGGGTGGAGACAGGGCCTCAGCCCCAGCATTTT. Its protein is CASRVETGPQPQHF.

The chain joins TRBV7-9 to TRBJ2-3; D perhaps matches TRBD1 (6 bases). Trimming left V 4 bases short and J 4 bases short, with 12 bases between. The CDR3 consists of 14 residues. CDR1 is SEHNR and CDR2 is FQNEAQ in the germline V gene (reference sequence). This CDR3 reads CASSSVQGPDTQYF. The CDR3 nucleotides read TGTGCCAGCAGCTCCGTCCAGGGGCCAGATACGCAGTATTTT.

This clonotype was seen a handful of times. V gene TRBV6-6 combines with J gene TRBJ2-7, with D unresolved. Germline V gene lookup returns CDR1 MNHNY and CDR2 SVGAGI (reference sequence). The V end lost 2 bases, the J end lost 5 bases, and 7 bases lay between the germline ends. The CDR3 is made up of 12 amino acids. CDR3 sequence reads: CASSYTGDEQYF. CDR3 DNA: TGTGCCAGCAGTTACACCGGCGACGAGCAGTACTTC.

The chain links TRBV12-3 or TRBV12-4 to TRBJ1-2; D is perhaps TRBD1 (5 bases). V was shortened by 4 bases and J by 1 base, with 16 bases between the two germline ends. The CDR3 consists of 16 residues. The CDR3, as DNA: TGTGCCAGCAGTTGGGGCGCAGGGAGCGGTAACTATGGCTACACCTTC. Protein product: CASSWGAGSGNYGYTF.

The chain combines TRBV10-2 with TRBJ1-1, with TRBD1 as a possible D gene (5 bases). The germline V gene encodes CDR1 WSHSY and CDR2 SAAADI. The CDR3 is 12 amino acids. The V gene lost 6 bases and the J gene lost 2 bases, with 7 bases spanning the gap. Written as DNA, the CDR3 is TGCGCCAGCAGGGGGGGAAACACTGAAGCTTTCTTT. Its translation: CASRGGNTEAFF.